These T cell receptor beta chains were read from a single sample in a study of cytomegalovirus exposure and HLA in healthy donors. Method: immunoSEQ multiplex PCR; TCRdb's copy keeps in-frame clones and lacks some. Among about 130,000 clones listed, roughly 87% were seen once. Sequencing was carried out using PBMCs. The receptor set was obtained from a woman aged 18-29 years in good health and CMV-seropositive. Both conserved end residues are part of each CDR3. D genes are given only for firm matches. The listing skips clone size in some rows; elsewhere it reads once, few, many or a size class.

j_call cdr3_length v_call clone_size d_call cdr3_aa cdr3_nt
TRBJ1-1 14 TRBV4-1 - TRBD1 CASSRGTGTSEAFF TGCGCCAGCAGCCGAGGGACAGGGACCTCTGAAGCTTTCTTT
TRBJ1-6 16 TRBV9 once - CASSERPSSYNSPLHF TGTGCCAGCAGCGAGAGGCCGAGCTCCTATAATTCACCCCTCCACTTT
TRBJ1-1 16 TRBV4-2 - - CASSQDWGGLNTEAFF TGTGCCAGCAGCCAAGATTGGGGGGGATTGAACACTGAAGCTTTCTTT
TRBJ2-1 15 TRBV6-1 - TRBD2 CASSKVAGPHNEQFF TGTGCCAGCAGTAAAGTAGCGGGGCCTCACAATGAGCAGTTCTTC
TRBJ2-7 13 TRBV6-5 once - CASRTGSSYEQYF TGTGCCAGCAGGACCGGGAGCTCCTACGAGCAGTACTTC
TRBJ2-5 16 TRBV2 - - CASIGLVGMGAETQYF TGTGCCAGCATTGGACTAGTTGGCATGGGGGCGGAGACCCAGTACTTC
TRBJ2-5 11 TRBV13 - - CASSLRETQYF TGTGCCAGCAGCCTGCGGGAGACCCAGTACTTC
TRBJ2-7 14 TRBV6-5 - - CASSRTQGPYEQYF TGTGCCAGCAGCCGAACGCAGGGCCCCTACGAGCAGTACTTC
TRBJ2-7 18 TRBV14 - - CASSQGVMGQGFSYEQYF TGTGCCAGCAGCCAAGGAGTCATGGGGCAGGGGTTCTCCTACGAGCAGTACTTC
TRBJ2-3 11 TRBV20-1 - - CSAILTDTQYF TGCAGTGCAATTCTAACAGATACGCAGTATTTT
TRBJ1-1 16 TRBV6-4 - - CASSESDQGTSLEAFF TGTGCCAGCAGTGAAAGCGACCAGGGGACGTCCCTTGAAGCTTTCTTT
TRBJ2-1 12 TRBV19 once - CASSFPAGEQFF TGTGCCAGTAGTTTCCCGGCCGGGGAGCAGTTCTTC
TRBJ2-1 15 TRBV4-1 - TRBD2 CASSRSGGAGDEQFF TGCGCCAGCAGCCGTAGCGGGGGGGCTGGGGATGAGCAGTTCTTC
TRBJ1-5 14 TRBV5-5 - TRBD1 CASSSTGINQPQHF TGTGCCAGCAGCTCGACAGGGATCAATCAGCCCCAGCATTTT
TRBJ1-5 18 TRBV10-3 once TRBD1 CAISETTGTGGQGQPQHF TGTGCCATCAGTGAGACAACCGGGACAGGGGGCCAGGGGCAGCCCCAGCATTTT
TRBJ1-6 17 TRBV5-3 - - CARSSGQQRTYNSPLHF TGTGCCAGAAGCTCCGGACAGCAGCGGACCTATAATTCACCCCTCCACTTT
TRBJ1-2 12 TRBV6-5 few TRBD1 CASSLGQGGYTF TGTGCCAGCAGTTTGGGACAGGGAGGCTACACCTTC
TRBJ2-4 16 TRBV7-9 - TRBD2 CASSFVRGGGGNIQYF TGTGCCAGCAGCTTTGTGCGGGGGGGAGGTGGAAACATTCAGTACTTC
TRBJ1-5 15 TRBV7-2 - TRBD1 CASSEGTVSNQPQHF TGTGCCAGCAGCGAAGGGACAGTAAGCAATCAGCCCCAGCATTTT
TRBJ1-2 14 TRBV7-2 - TRBD1 CASKPGQGGYGYTF TGTGCCAGCAAGCCGGGACAGGGGGGCTATGGCTACACCTTC
TRBJ1-2 15 TRBV11-2 - - CASSLFRGAGYGYTF TGTGCCAGCAGCTTATTCAGGGGCGCGGGCTATGGCTACACCTTC
TRBJ1-2 13 TRBV11-2 - TRBD1 CASSSGTGHGYTF TGTGCCAGCAGCTCCGGGACAGGCCATGGCTACACCTTC
TRBJ2-2 13 TRBV2 once TRBD2 CASGGEGTGELFF TGTGCCAGCGGGGGGGAGGGCACCGGGGAGCTGTTTTTT
TRBJ1-2 11 TRBV5-8 few - CASSSRVSYTF TGTGCCAGCAGCTCGCGGGTAAGCTACACCTTC
TRBJ1-5 14 TRBV28 few TRBD1 CASSRMTGVQPQHF TGTGCCAGCAGCCGCATGACAGGGGTTCAGCCCCAGCATTTT
TRBJ2-3 14 TRBV7-8 - - CASGGVTLTDTQYF TGTGCCAGCGGCGGGGTGACACTCACAGATACGCAGTATTTT
TRBJ2-1 14 TRBV6-5 - TRBD2 CASRGLATHNEQFF TGTGCCAGCAGAGGACTAGCGACGCACAATGAGCAGTTCTTC
TRBJ2-7 16 TRBV27 - TRBD2 CASRSSGGLSSYEQYF TGTGCCAGCAGGAGTAGCGGGGGCCTGAGCTCCTACGAGCAGTACTTC
TRBJ1-4 14 TRBV5-1 once - CASSPGQANEKLFF TGCGCCAGCAGTCCTGGACAAGCTAATGAAAAACTGTTTTTT
TRBJ1-6 15 TRBV6-5 - - CASSAPRQATSPLHF TGTGCCAGCAGCGCCCCAAGACAGGCTACTTCACCCCTCCACTTT
TRBJ1-2 14 TRBV28 - TRBD1 CASSDGQGRYGYTF TGTGCCAGCAGTGATGGACAGGGGCGTTATGGCTACACCTTC
TRBJ2-7 15 TRBV29-1 - - CSVVGGRDKLYEQYF TGCAGCGTTGTAGGAGGCCGGGACAAACTCTACGAGCAGTACTTC